Following are 11 T cell receptor beta chains from one sample sequenced in a study of T cells after yellow fever vaccination (dated by TCRdb to about 2019). Receptors were amplified or captured by 5' RACE. Sequencer: Illumina HiSeq 2500. TCRdb reprocessing: public reads trimmed at Q25 with fastp, clones called with MiXCR, in-frame beta chains kept. Each CDR3 protein gets just one entry, which takes the most common genes and DNA from the rows behind it. The sample contains 500,000 to 650,000 distinct CDR3 sequences, about a sixth of them found a single time. The top ten clones comprise around 16% of the sample. The treatment or condition label corresponds to: live attenuated yellow fever vaccine strain. This material consisted of PBMCs, taken about 5 days after the first yellow fever vaccination. These receptors were collected from a man aged 18-30 years who received the YFV17D yellow fever vaccine.

The chain employs TRBV30 and TRBJ2-1; D remains unclear. Between the trimmed V and J ends, which lost 0 bases and 4 bases, there was a span of 10 bases. Germline V CDR1 and CDR2: GTSNPN, SVGIG (reference sequence). This CDR3 is built from 14 residues. CDR3 region: CAWSVGSEYNEQFF. The CDR3 DNA follows: TGTGCCTGGAGTGTAGGGTCAGAATACAATGAGCAGTTCTTC.

This clonotype came up a few times. This chain links TRBV4-3 with TRBJ1-3, with D hard to call. V dropped 0 bases and J dropped 0 bases, with 6 bases sitting between them. The CDR3 covers 15 residues. Germline CDR1 LGHNA, CDR2 YSLEER. The CDR3 loop reads CASSQESASGNTIYF. CDR3 nucleotides: TGCGCCAGCAGCCAAGAATCGGCCTCTGGAAACACCATATATTTT.

The chain has TRBV29-1 and TRBJ1-1, with 9 nucleotides matching TRBD1. The V segment lost 8 bases and the J segment 4 bases; nucleotides outside the gene matches: 5. Per the germline V gene, CDR1 is SQVTM and CDR2 is ANQGSEA. The CDR3 length is 12 residues. CDR3 DNA: TGCAGCCTAAGACAGGGGGGCACTGAAGCTTTCTTT. Its translation is CSLRQGGTEAFF.

The genes are TRBV5-1 and TRBJ2-1; the match to TRBD1 covers 11 bases. Germline trimming cut 0 bases from V and 8 bases from J; bases unmatched to any gene: 4. Germline V gene lookup returns CDR1 SGHRS and CDR2 YFSETQ. This CDR3 spans 15 amino acids. DNA of the CDR3: TGCGCCAGCAGCTTGGACGGACAGGGGGCCGATGAGCAGTTCTTC. It specifies CASSLDGQGADEQFF.

This clonotype was counted between two and nine times. J is TRBJ1-2 and V is TRBV6-2 or TRBV6-3; possible D gene TRBD1, 6 bases. This CDR3 has 13 amino acids. The V gene's germline CDR1 is MNHEY and CDR2 SVGEGT. V shed 2 bases and J shed 6 bases, with 10 bases lying between them. The DNA of the CDR3 is TGTGCCAGCAGTTACGGGGGCGCGCATGGCTACACCTTC. Its translation is CASSYGGAHGYTF.

This clonotype was seen a few times. The chain links TRBV12-3 or TRBV12-4 to TRBJ1-3, with 8 bases fitting TRBD1. The V segment lost 6 bases and the J segment 2 bases; nucleotides outside the gene matches: 3. This CDR3 is 14 amino acids long. CDR3 bases: TGTGCCAGCAGAACAGGGGGGACTGGAAACACCATATATTTT. It encodes CASRTGGTGNTIYF.

The V and J genes are TRBV6-5 and TRBJ2-5; perhaps TRBD1 as D (6 bases). The CDR3 consists of 14 residues. Germline assignment: CDR1 MNHEY and CDR2 SVGAGI. The germline V and J ends were trimmed by 2 bases and 1 base, with 8 bases remaining between them. The CDR3 here is CASSYGGPQETQYF. The CDR3, as DNA: TGTGCCAGCAGTTACGGGGGCCCCCAAGAGACCCAGTACTTC.

The V call is TRBV7-3, the J call TRBJ2-5; perhaps D is TRBD1 or TRBD2 (6 bases each). Germline V gene sequence: CDR1 SGHTA, CDR2 FQGTGA. Trimming removed 5 bases from V and 3 bases from J, with 22 bases in between. This CDR3 region has 17 residues. DNA for the CDR3: TGTGCCAGCAGCCCAGGTCGGGGGCAACGAGACGAAGAGACCCAGTACTTC. It is translated as CASSPGRGQRDEETQYF.

The chain is built from TRBV28 and TRBJ1-4; possibly TRBD1 for D (5 bases). Germline V lookup: CDR1 MDHEN, CDR2 SYDVKM. The ends were cut back, 2 bases at V and 2 bases at J, with 12 bases in the middle. The CDR3 contains 16 residues. The CDR3 DNA is TGTGCCAGCAGTTTACCCCCTGGGGGGACTAATGAAAAACTGTTTTTT. Translating gives CASSLPPGGTNEKLFF.

In its sample, this clonotype was seen many times. The J gene is TRBJ2-1, the V gene TRBV7-9, with 7 bases aligning to TRBD2. The CDR3 has 14 residues. The ends lost 2 bases at V and 6 bases at J; junction bases unmatched: 4. Germline assignment: CDR1 SEHNR and CDR2 FQNEAQ (reference sequence). The DNA of the CDR3 is TGTGCCAGCAGCTTATCCGGGACTACCAATGAGCAGTTCTTC. It yields the protein CASSLSGTTNEQFF. Supplemented by reference TRBV7-9 and TRBJ2-1, the full variable domain reads DTGVSQNPRHKITKRGQNVTFRCDPISEHNRLYWYRQTLGQGPEFLTYFQNEAQLEKSRLLSDRFSAERPKGSFSTLEIQRTEQGDSAMYLCASSLSGTTNEQFFGPGTRLTVL.

Worth noting for this clonotype: A much larger clone is a single base away; this may be a read error. The chain has TRBV7-9 and TRBJ2-1, with D perhaps given as TRBD1 or TRBD2 (5 bases each). CDR3 length: 11 residues. Germline V gene sequence: CDR1 SEHNR, CDR2 FQNEAQ (reference sequence). CDR3 amino acids: CASAKRGPAVF. DNA for the CDR3: TGTGCCAGCGCGAAGAGGGGACCGGCGGTCTTC.